Each of the 29 T cell receptor beta chains below was sequenced from the same sample in a study of a mutant IDH1 vaccine in newly diagnosed glioma. The protocol was immunoSEQ multiplex PCR, while the TCRdb copy is restricted to in-frame clones and leaves out a portion. The sample holds some 50,000 clones, 70% to 85% seen once. Time point described: week 47, end of study. The content of each vaccine dose was 300 ug of mutant IDH1 20-mer peptide, and topical imiquimod accompanied it. These receptors lack a known antigen. The specimen was PBMCs, collected from a glioma patient whose treatment included an IDH1 peptide vaccine. Receptor source: a woman in her twenties or thirties with glioma. Some clones in this sample may be carry-over from other donors' samples.

This chain connects TRBV14 to TRBJ2-1, with 7 bases aligning to TRBD1. Germline V gene data show CDR1 as SGHDN and CDR2 as FVKESK. The junction had 3 bases not matched to a gene; V was cut back by 3 bases and J by 4 bases. This CDR3 is built from 14 residues. The CDR3 loop reads CASSQGQNYNEQFF. The CDR3 nucleotides are TGTGCCAGCAGCCAGGGACAGAATTACAATGAGCAGTTCTTC.

The chain couples TRBV5-4 to TRBJ1-3; the D is unclear. CDR1 and CDR2 (germline): SGHNT, YYREEE (reference sequence). The germline V and J ends were trimmed by 0 bases and 6 bases, with 16 bases remaining between them. The CDR3 extends over 16 amino acids. CDR3 coding DNA: TGTGCCAGCAGCTTGGCGGCGGGTCGGGCGGAAAACACCATATATTTT. It encodes CASSLAAGRAENTIYF.

The chain carries TRBV4-2 and TRBJ1-1, with 8 bases identical to TRBD1. The germline gives CDR1 LGHNA, CDR2 YNFKEQ. The length of the CDR3 is 13 residues. The ends lost 0 bases at V and 10 bases at J; junction bases unmatched: 4. For the CDR3, the DNA is TGTGCCAGCAGCCAAGATCGACAGGGGTTAGCTTTCTTT. Its protein product is CASSQDRQGLAFF.

This sequence joins TRBV28 and TRBJ2-7; TRBD2 aligns across 11 bases. Germline assignment: CDR1 MDHEN and CDR2 SYDVKM. The CDR3 has 14 residues. V trimming: 9 bases; J trimming: 0 bases; junction bases outside the gene matches: 4. This chain's CDR3 is CASSGLAASYEQYF. DNA of the CDR3: TGTGCCAGTTCGGGACTAGCGGCCTCCTACGAGCAGTACTTC.

The chain links TRBV19 to TRBJ2-7; 12 nucleotides align to TRBD2. Germline CDR1 is LNHDA and CDR2 is SQIVND (reference sequence). Trimming at V came to 5 bases and at J to 3 bases, leaving 2 bases not matched to a gene. The CDR3 has 14 residues. CDR3 amino acids: CASSEGLAGYEQYF. DNA for the CDR3: TGTGCCAGTAGTGAGGGACTAGCGGGCTACGAGCAGTACTTC.

Details on this clone: The germline gene is not matched at one end of the junction; a read error may be the cause. V usage is TRBV7-7 and J usage is TRBJ2-7; D perhaps matches TRBD1 (6 bases). The CDR3 is 19 amino acids. CDR1 and CDR2 (germline): SSHAT, FNYEAQ (reference sequence). The CDR3 DNA follows: TGTGCTAGCAGCTTAGAGGCAGCCTTGAGGACAGACCCATGGTACGAGCAGTACTTC. The encoded protein is CASSLEAALRTDPWYEQYF.

J is TRBJ1-2 and V is TRBV7-9, with a weak D call TRBD1 (6 bases). The V end was cut by 6 bases, the J end by 8 bases, with 19 bases between. Germline V CDR1 and CDR2: SEHNR, FQNEAQ (reference sequence). CDR3 length: 14 residues. In DNA form, the CDR3 reads TGTGCCAGCAGTCAGGGCGGGGGGCGCGAAGGCTACACCTTC. Its protein is CASSQGGGREGYTF.

The chain links TRBV20-1 to TRBJ2-1; D tentatively reads TRBD1 or TRBD2 (6 bases each). Germline values: CDR1 DFQATT, CDR2 SNEGSKA (reference sequence). This CDR3 is built from 11 residues. V lost 7 bases and J 4 bases, leaving 8 bases between the germline ends. The CDR3 spells CSGGAYNEQFF. CDR3 in DNA: TGCAGTGGGGGGGCGTACAATGAGCAGTTCTTC.

The J gene is TRBJ1-1, the V gene TRBV28; D unresolved. CDR3 length: 10 residues. Germline CDR1 reads MDHEN; CDR2 reads SYDVKM. V gave up 7 bases and J gave up 4 bases, with 4 bases separating them. Here the CDR3 reads CASTGTEAFF. The CDR3 DNA reads TGTGCCAGCACTGGCACTGAAGCTTTCTTT. The full variable domain, in which reference TRBV28 and TRBJ1-1 provide the parts outside the CDR3, is DVKVTQSSRYLVKRTGEKVFLECVQDMDHENMFWYRQDPGLGLRLIYFSYDVKMKEKGDIPEGYSVSREKKERFSLILESASTNQTSMYLCASTGTEAFFGQGTRLTVV.

By share, this clone ranks as medium-sized. The chain couples TRBV5-6 to TRBJ2-7; a possible D gene is TRBD2 (7 bases). Trimming shortened V by 5 bases and J by 0 bases, and 15 bases separated the two germline ends. This CDR3 region has 15 residues. CDR1 and CDR2 from the germline V gene are SGHDT and YYEEEE. The CDR3 protein is CASSWEGQDSYEQYF. The CDR3, as DNA: TGTGCCAGCAGTTGGGAGGGACAAGACTCCTACGAGCAGTACTTC.

The chain employs TRBV2 and TRBJ2-3; D gene uncertain. The CDR3 loop spans 11 amino acids. The V end was cut by 7 bases, the J end by 5 bases, with 7 bases between. Germline CDR1 is SNHLY and CDR2 is FYNNEI. The CDR3 reads CASISQDTQYF. The CDR3 region has the DNA TGTGCCAGCATCTCTCAAGATACGCAGTATTTT.

This sequence joins TRBV30 and TRBJ2-7; 11 positions agree with TRBD2. Germline V gene lookup returns CDR1 GTSNPN and CDR2 SVGIG (reference sequence). The CDR3 consists of 16 residues. J gave up 4 bases and V 1 base, and 9 bases lay outside the gene matches. DNA of the CDR3: TGTGCCTGGAGTGGGCGGGGGACTAGCGGACGGTACGAGCAGTACTTC. Translated: CAWSGRGTSGRYEQYF.

This chain connects TRBV9 to TRBJ2-3, with TRBD2 matching over 15 bases. Germline trimming cut 7 bases from V and 7 bases from J; bases unmatched to any gene: 4. CDR1 and CDR2 (germline): SGDLS, YYNGEE. CDR3 length equals 14 residues. The CDR3, as DNA: TGTGCCAGCGGCGGGACTAGCGGGAGGAATACGCAGTATTTT. Protein product: CASGGTSGRNTQYF.

There are a few counts of this clone. The J gene is TRBJ2-1, the V gene TRBV5-4; 8 nucleotides agree with TRBD2. CDR1 is SGHNT, CDR2 YYREEE, per germline (reference sequence). After removal of 1 base from V and 6 bases from J, the junction contained 9 bases not matched to a gene. There are 16 residues in the CDR3. CDR3 DNA: TGTGCCAGCAGCTTGCCTGGCCTAGCGGGTCTCAATGAGCAGTTCTTC. Encoded protein: CASSLPGLAGLNEQFF.

The chain recombines TRBV28 with TRBJ1-5; TRBD1 matches 7 bases. Trimming at V came to 5 bases and at J to 3 bases, leaving 10 bases not matched to a gene. The germline gives CDR1 MDHEN, CDR2 SYDVKM. This CDR3 is 16 amino acids long. CDR3 nucleotides: TGTGCCAGCAGTGCTGACCCGGGACAGCTCAATCAGCCCCAGCATTTT. Translated: CASSADPGQLNQPQHF.

This clone is a singleton in its sample. This sequence joins TRBV19 and TRBJ2-6; maybe TRBD2 (6 bases). Looked up from germline, CDR1 is LNHDA and CDR2 is SQIVND (reference sequence). This CDR3 comprises 18 residues. The V and J ends lost 3 bases and 0 bases respectively, with 15 bases between them. CDR3 nucleotide sequence: TGTGCCAGTAGTATTCCGGGAGCCTACATCTCTGGGGCCAACGTCCTGACTTTC. The encoded protein is CASSIPGAYISGANVLTF. The full variable domain, its missing parts supplied by reference TRBV19 and TRBJ2-6, is DGGITQSPKYLFRKEGQNVTLSCEQNLNHDAMYWYRQDPGQGLRLIYYSQIVNDFQKGDIAEGYSVSREKKESFPLTVTSAQKNPTAFYLCASSIPGAYISGANVLTFGAGSRLTVL.

This clone has a handful of counts. The DNA of the CDR3 is TGTGCCAGCAGTTTTCGACTAGCGGGAGAAAATGAGCAGTTCTTC. It codes for CASSFRLAGENEQFF. The J gene is TRBJ2-1, the V gene TRBV6-5; 12 bases match TRBD2. The CDR3 runs to 15 residues. V shed 4 bases and J 7 bases; nucleotides not matched to a gene: 5. Germline CDR1 MNHEY, CDR2 SVGAGI.

The V and J genes are TRBV6-1 and TRBJ1-1; the match to TRBD1 covers 9 bases. Looked up from germline, CDR1 is MNHNS and CDR2 is SASEGT. With V trimmed by 9 bases and J by 0 bases, 8 bases remained unmatched. The CDR3 totals 15 residues. CDR3 sequence (DNA): TGTGCCAGTGGGACAGGGTTAAGATTGAACACTGAAGCTTTCTTT. Translation gives CASGTGLRLNTEAFF.

The chain couples TRBV29-1 to TRBJ2-2; no clear D. Germline CDR1 reads SQVTM; CDR2 reads ANQGSEA. V was clipped by 5 bases and J by 6 bases, with 7 bases between them. This CDR3 has 11 residues. CDR3 DNA: TGCAGCGTTCCTGGGGCCGGGGAGCTGTTTTTT. It encodes CSVPGAGELFF.

This chain joins TRBV7-9 and TRBJ2-7, with D possibly being TRBD1 or TRBD2 (6 bases each). Trimming left V 7 bases short and J 3 bases short, with 13 bases between. CDR3 length: 13 residues. Germline values: CDR1 SEHNR, CDR2 FQNEAQ (reference sequence). Here the CDR3 reads CASKGGRYYEQYF. Written as DNA, the CDR3 is TGTGCCAGCAAAGGGGGGAGGTACTACGAGCAGTACTTC.

The V and J genes are TRBV12-1 and TRBJ1-3. TRBV12-1 constitutes a pseudogene. The CDR3 runs 17 residues. CDR3 in amino acids: CASSSSRPGEGENTIYF. The CDR3 coding sequence is TGTGCCAGCAGCTCTAGCCGCCCAGGCGAAGGAGAAAACACCATATATTTT.

This chain links TRBV18 with TRBJ2-7; D gene uncertain. V lost 5 bases to trimming and J lost 2 bases, with 10 bases between them. The V gene's germline CDR1 is KGHSH and CDR2 LQKENI. The CDR3 contains 13 residues. As DNA, the CDR3 is TGTGCCAGCTCAACTGGCGGTGCCTACGAGCAGTACTTC. Residues: CASSTGGAYEQYF.

V gene TRBV6-1 combines with J gene TRBJ1-5; the D gene is possibly TRBD1 (6 bases). Germline lookup yields CDR1 MNHNS and CDR2 SASEGT. The CDR3 is 17 amino acids. V was clipped by 2 bases and J by 3 bases, with 17 bases between them. Here the CDR3 reads CASSERGGGFNNQPQHF. The CDR3 DNA is TGTGCCAGCAGTGAAAGGGGAGGGGGTTTCAACAATCAGCCCCAGCATTTT.

The CDR3 spells CASSPLAGGYEQYF. The CDR3 nucleotides read TGTGCCAGCAGCCCACTAGCGGGAGGGTACGAGCAGTACTTC. The chain couples TRBV4-2 to TRBJ2-7, with TRBD2 matching over 13 bases. Germline CDR1 reads LGHNA; CDR2 reads YNFKEQ. V gave up 4 bases and J gave up 4 bases; unmatched junction bases: 1. CDR3 size: 14 residues.

V usage is TRBV6-6 and J usage is TRBJ1-5, with D tentatively TRBD1 (6 bases). The V end was cut by 3 bases, the J end by 14 bases, with 14 bases between. The CDR3 runs 12 residues. The germline CDR1 and CDR2 sequences are MNHNY and SVGAGI (reference sequence). Here the CDR3 reads CASSYEGVYEHF. Written as DNA, the CDR3 is TGTGCCAGCAGTTATGAGGGGGTTTATGAGCATTTT.

This rearrangement joins TRBV18 to TRBJ2-5; possible D gene TRBD1, 5 bases. This CDR3 has 15 amino acids. Germline assignment: CDR1 KGHSH and CDR2 LQKENI. V shed 3 bases and J shed 2 bases, with 13 bases lying between them. The CDR3, as DNA: TGTGCCAGCTCACCCTTCAGGACATCGCAAGAGACCCAGTACTTC. Its translation is CASSPFRTSQETQYF.

This CDR3 is CASSLVSSGASGMGNEQYF. In nucleotides, the CDR3 is TGTGCCAGCAGCTTGGTATCTTCAGGCGCTAGCGGGATGGGGAACGAGCAGTACTTC. The chain uses TRBV5-6 and TRBJ2-7; 9 nucleotides align to TRBD2. CDR3 length: 19 residues. Germline V gene lookup returns CDR1 SGHDT and CDR2 YYEEEE. V shed 0 bases, J shed 5 bases, and the junction held 18 bases outside the gene matches.

The V and J genes are TRBV27 and TRBJ2-1, with D possibly being TRBD2 (6 bases). CDR1 MNHEY and CDR2 SMNVEV come from the germline V gene (reference sequence). V was clipped by 1 base and J by 9 bases, with 7 bases between them. The CDR3 length is 12 residues. CDR3 sequence: CASSLLGGEQFF. CDR3 in DNA: TGTGCCAGCAGTTTATTGGGGGGTGAGCAGTTCTTC.

V is TRBV7-9 and J is TRBJ2-1; no clear D. The V end was cut by 1 base, the J end by 10 bases, with 8 bases between. The CDR3 has 12 amino acids. Germline V gene data show CDR1 as SEHNR and CDR2 as FQNEAQ (reference sequence). CDR3 residues: CASSLVGREQFF. The CDR3 DNA reads as TGTGCCAGCAGCTTAGTTGGTAGGGAGCAGTTCTTC.